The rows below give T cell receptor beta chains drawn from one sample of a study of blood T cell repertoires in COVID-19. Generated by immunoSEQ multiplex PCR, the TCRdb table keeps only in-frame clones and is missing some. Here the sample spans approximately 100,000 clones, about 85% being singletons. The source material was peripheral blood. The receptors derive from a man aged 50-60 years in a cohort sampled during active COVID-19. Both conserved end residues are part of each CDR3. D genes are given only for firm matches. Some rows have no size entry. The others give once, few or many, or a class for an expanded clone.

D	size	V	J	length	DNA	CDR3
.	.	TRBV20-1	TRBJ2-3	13	TGCAGTGCTAGTGGCCTAGCCCCCCGGGAGCAGTATTTT	CSASGLAPREQYF
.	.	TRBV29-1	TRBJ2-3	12	TGCAGCGTTTCCCAGGGAACAGATACGCAGTATTTT	CSVSQGTDTQYF
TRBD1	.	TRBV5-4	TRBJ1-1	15	TGTGCCAGCAGCCCCGCCGGGAGGGGGCGGACTGAAGCTTTCTTT	CASSPAGRGRTEAFF
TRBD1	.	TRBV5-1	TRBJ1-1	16	TGCGCCAGCAGCCCCGGGACAGAATACCAGGGGACTGAAGCTTTCTTT	CASSPGTEYQGTEAFF
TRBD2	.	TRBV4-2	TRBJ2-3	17	TGTGCCAGCAGCCAAGAAGGTAGCGGGGGGACCTGGGGTACGCAGTATTTT	CASSQEGSGGTWGTQYF
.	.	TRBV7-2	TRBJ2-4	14	TGTGCCAGCAGCGTTTTGGGGGCAAGAAACATTCAGTACTTC	CASSVLGARNIQYF
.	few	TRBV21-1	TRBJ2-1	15	TGTGCCAGCACCGACCCCCGGGGGTCTCTGTGTGAGCAGTTCTTC	CASTDPRGSLCEQFF
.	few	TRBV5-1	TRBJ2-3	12	TGCGCCAGCAGCTTTTCAGCAGATACGCAGTATTTT	CASSFSADTQYF
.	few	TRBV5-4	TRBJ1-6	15	TGTGCCAGCAGCTTGGTGGGAGCAAATAATTCACCCCTCCACTTT	CASSLVGANNSPLHF
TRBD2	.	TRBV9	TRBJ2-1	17	TGTGCCAGCAGCGTAGTAAGTGGTAGCGGGGGGGCGAATGAGCAGTTCTTC	CASSVVSGSGGANEQFF